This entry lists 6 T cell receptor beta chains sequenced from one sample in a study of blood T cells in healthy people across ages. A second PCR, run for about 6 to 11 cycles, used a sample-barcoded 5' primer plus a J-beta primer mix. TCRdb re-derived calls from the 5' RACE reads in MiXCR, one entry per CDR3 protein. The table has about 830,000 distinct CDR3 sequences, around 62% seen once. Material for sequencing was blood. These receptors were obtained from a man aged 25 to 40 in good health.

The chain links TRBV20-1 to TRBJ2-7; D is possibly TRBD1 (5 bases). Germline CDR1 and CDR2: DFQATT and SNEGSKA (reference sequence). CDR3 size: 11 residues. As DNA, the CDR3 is TGCACTTCCACCAGGGAAGGCGAGCAGTACTTC. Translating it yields CTSTREGEQYF.

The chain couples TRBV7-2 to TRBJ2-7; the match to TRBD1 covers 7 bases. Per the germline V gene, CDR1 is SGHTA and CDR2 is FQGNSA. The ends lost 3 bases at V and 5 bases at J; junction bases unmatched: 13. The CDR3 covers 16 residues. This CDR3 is CASSFWSETGLDEQYF. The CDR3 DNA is TGTGCCAGCAGCTTTTGGTCCGAGACAGGGCTCGACGAGCAGTACTTC.

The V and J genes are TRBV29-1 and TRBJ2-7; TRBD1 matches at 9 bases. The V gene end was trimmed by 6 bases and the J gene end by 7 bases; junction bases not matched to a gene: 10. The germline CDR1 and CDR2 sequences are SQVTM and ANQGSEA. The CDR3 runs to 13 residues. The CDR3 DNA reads TGCAGCGTCGACAGGGGGATCTCGAATGAGCAGTACTTC. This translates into CSVDRGISNEQYF.

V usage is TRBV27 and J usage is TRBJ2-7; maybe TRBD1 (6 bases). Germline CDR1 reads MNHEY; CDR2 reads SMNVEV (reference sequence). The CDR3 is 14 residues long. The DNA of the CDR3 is TGTGTCCGGAATTGGCTGGCTGAGGGGGAGACCCGGTACTTC. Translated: CVRNWLAEGETRYF.

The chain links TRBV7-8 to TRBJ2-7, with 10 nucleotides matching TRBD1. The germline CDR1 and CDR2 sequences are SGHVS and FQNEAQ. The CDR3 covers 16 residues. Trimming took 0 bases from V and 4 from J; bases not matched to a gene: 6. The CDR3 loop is CASSLAWTGGKYEQYF. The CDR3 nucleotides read TGTGCCAGCAGCTTAGCTTGGACAGGGGGAAAGTACGAGCAGTACTTC.

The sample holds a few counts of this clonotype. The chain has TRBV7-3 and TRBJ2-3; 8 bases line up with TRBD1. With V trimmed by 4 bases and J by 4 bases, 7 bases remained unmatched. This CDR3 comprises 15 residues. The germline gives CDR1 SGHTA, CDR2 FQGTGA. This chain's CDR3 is CASSSTGVSADTQYF. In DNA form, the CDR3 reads TGTGCCAGCAGCTCGACAGGGGTGTCCGCAGATACGCAGTATTTT.